The rows below give T cell receptor beta chains drawn from one sample of a study of cytomegalovirus exposure and HLA in healthy donors. The data were produced by immunoSEQ multiplex PCR, yet TCRdb's version contains in-frame clones alone and is incomplete. In total, the table holds just over 200,000 clones. The specimen sequenced was PBMCs. These receptors were obtained from a girl aged 2 to 9 in good health and CMV-seropositive. CDR3s include the opening cysteine and the closing phenylalanine or tryptophan. The order of the fields is J gene, V gene, D gene, CDR3 protein, CDR3 DNA. D genes are given only for firm matches.

j_gene: TRBJ2-3
v_gene: TRBV6-6
d_gene: .
CDR3aa: CASSYGGYTDTQYF
CDR3nt: TGTGCCAGCAGTTACGGGGGCTACACAGATACGCAGTATTTT

j_gene: TRBJ1-2
v_gene: TRBV29-1
d_gene: .
CDR3aa: CSVETIMRYGYTF
CDR3nt: TGCAGCGTTGAGACTATAATGCGGTATGGCTACACCTTC

j_gene: TRBJ2-5
v_gene: TRBV18
d_gene: .
CDR3aa: CASSPPTEGRETQYF
CDR3nt: TGTGCCAGCTCACCACCGACGGAGGGGCGAGAGACCCAGTACTTC

j_gene: TRBJ1-2
v_gene: TRBV28
d_gene: .
CDR3aa: CASSLWAVPDYGYTF
CDR3nt: TGTGCCAGCAGTTTATGGGCGGTTCCCGACTATGGCTACACCTTC

j_gene: TRBJ1-6
v_gene: TRBV6-5
d_gene: TRBD1
CDR3aa: CATRRDSNSPLHF
CDR3nt: TGTGCCACCCGAAGGGACAGTAATTCACCCCTCCACTTT

j_gene: TRBJ2-6
v_gene: TRBV9
d_gene: .
CDR3aa: CASSVTTGANVLTF
CDR3nt: TGTGCCAGCAGCGTTACTACGGGGGCCAACGTCCTGACTTTC

j_gene: TRBJ1-5
v_gene: TRBV29-1
d_gene: TRBD1
CDR3aa: CSVGDRGQPQHF
CDR3nt: TGCAGCGTTGGGGACAGGGGACAGCCCCAGCATTTT

j_gene: TRBJ1-5
v_gene: TRBV6-1
d_gene: .
CDR3aa: CASSAGFYQPQHF
CDR3nt: TGTGCCAGCAGTGCAGGTTTCTATCAGCCCCAGCATTTT

j_gene: TRBJ2-7
v_gene: TRBV6-6
d_gene: TRBD2
CDR3aa: CASSYPELAGVQYF
CDR3nt: TGTGCCAGCAGTTACCCCGAACTAGCGGGAGTACAGTACTTC

j_gene: TRBJ2-3
v_gene: TRBV28
d_gene: .
CDR3aa: CASSSATGFFSSTDTQYF
CDR3nt: TGTGCCAGCAGTAGCGCCACAGGGTTCTTTTCTAGCACAGATACGCAGTATTTT

j_gene: TRBJ2-7
v_gene: TRBV1
d_gene: .
CDR3aa: CTSRCSGSRGYGEQYF
CDR3nt: TGCACCAGCAGATGTAGTGGAAGTAGGGGCTACGGCGAGCAGTACTTC

j_gene: TRBJ2-7
v_gene: TRBV19
d_gene: TRBD1
CDR3aa: CASRPPGQGHPASYEQYF
CDR3nt: TGTGCCAGTAGGCCCCCGGGACAGGGACACCCGGCCTCCTACGAGCAGTACTTC

j_gene: TRBJ2-6
v_gene: TRBV5-1
d_gene: TRBD1
CDR3aa: CASSWDSSSGANVLTF
CDR3nt: TGCGCCAGCAGCTGGGACAGCAGCTCTGGGGCCAACGTCCTGACTTTC

j_gene: TRBJ1-1
v_gene: TRBV18
d_gene: .
CDR3aa: CASSETLNMNTEAFF
CDR3nt: TGTGCCAGCTCCGAGACTTTGAACATGAACACTGAAGCTTTCTTT

j_gene: TRBJ1-4
v_gene: TRBV6-1
d_gene: .
CDR3aa: CASSEVRESSEKLFF
CDR3nt: TGTGCCAGCAGTGAAGTAAGAGAATCAAGTGAAAAACTGTTTTTT

j_gene: TRBJ1-1
v_gene: TRBV6-5
d_gene: .
CDR3aa: CASSRRQEQPREAFF
CDR3nt: TGTGCCAGCAGTCGGAGACAGGAACAACCTCGGGAAGCTTTCTTT

j_gene: TRBJ2-7
v_gene: TRBV28
d_gene: TRBD2
CDR3aa: CASSLFSGEGVEQYF
CDR3nt: TGTGCCAGCAGTTTATTTTCGGGGGAGGGTGTCGAGCAGTACTTC

j_gene: TRBJ1-1
v_gene: TRBV6-5
d_gene: .
CDR3aa: CASSYSTGRSEAFF
CDR3nt: TGTGCCAGCAGTTACTCGACAGGCCGTAGTGAAGCTTTCTTT

j_gene: TRBJ2-2
v_gene: TRBV5-4
d_gene: TRBD2
CDR3aa: CASSLDWGRATGELFF
CDR3nt: TGTGCCAGCAGCTTGGACTGGGGGAGGGCCACCGGGGAGCTGTTTTTT

j_gene: TRBJ1-5
v_gene: TRBV27
d_gene: TRBD1
CDR3aa: CASSMRQGPDFNQPQHF
CDR3nt: TGTGCCAGCAGTATGCGACAGGGGCCAGACTTCAATCAGCCCCAGCATTTT

j_gene: TRBJ2-7
v_gene: TRBV27
d_gene: TRBD2
CDR3aa: CASGIPRGLAYEQYF
CDR3nt: TGTGCCAGCGGAATACCTCGGGGACTAGCCTACGAGCAGTACTTC